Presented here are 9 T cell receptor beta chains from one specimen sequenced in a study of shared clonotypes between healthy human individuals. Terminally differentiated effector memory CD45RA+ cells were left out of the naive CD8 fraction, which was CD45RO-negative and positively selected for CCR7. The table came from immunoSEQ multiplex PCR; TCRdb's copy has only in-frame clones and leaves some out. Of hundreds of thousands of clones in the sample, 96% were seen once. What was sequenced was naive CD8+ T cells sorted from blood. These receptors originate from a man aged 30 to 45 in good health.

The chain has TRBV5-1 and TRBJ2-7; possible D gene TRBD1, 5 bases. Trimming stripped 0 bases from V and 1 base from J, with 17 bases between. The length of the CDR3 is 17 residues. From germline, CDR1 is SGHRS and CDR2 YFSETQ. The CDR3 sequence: CASSLEETGAGSYEQYF. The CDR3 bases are TGCGCCAGCAGCTTGGAGGAAACTGGAGCAGGGTCCTACGAGCAGTACTTC.

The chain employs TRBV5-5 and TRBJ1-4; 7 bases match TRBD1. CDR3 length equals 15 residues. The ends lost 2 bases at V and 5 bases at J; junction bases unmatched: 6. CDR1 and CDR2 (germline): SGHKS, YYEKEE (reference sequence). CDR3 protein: CASSLTGQSNEKLFF. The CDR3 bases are TGTGCCAGCAGCTTAACGGGACAGTCAAATGAAAAACTGTTTTTT.

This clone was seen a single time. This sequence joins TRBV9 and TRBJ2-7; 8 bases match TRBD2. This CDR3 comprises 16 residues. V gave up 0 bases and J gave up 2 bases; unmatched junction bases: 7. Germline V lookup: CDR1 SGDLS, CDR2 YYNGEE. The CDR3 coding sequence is TGTGCCAGCAGCGTAGGTGGACTAGCCGAAACCTACGAGCAGTACTTC. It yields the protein CASSVGGLAETYEQYF. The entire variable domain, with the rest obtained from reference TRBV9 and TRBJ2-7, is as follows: DSGVTQTPKHLITATGQRVTLRCSPRSGDLSVYWYQQSLDQGLQFLIQYYNGEERAKGNILERFSAQQFPDLHSELNLSSLELGDSALYFCASSVGGLAETYEQYFGPGTRLTVT.

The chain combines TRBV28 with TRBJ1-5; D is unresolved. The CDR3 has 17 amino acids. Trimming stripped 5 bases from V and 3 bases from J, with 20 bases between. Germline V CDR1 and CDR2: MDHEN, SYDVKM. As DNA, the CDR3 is TGTGCCAGCAGTATTCTTAGGAGGCAGGTACCCAATCAGCCCCAGCATTTT. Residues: CASSILRRQVPNQPQHF.

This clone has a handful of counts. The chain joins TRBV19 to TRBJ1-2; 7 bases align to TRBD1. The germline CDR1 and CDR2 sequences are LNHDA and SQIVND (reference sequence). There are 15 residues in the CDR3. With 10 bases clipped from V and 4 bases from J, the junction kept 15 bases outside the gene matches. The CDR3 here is CATQTEGAATYGYTF. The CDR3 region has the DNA TGTGCCACCCAGACGGAGGGGGCCGCAACCTATGGCTACACCTTC.

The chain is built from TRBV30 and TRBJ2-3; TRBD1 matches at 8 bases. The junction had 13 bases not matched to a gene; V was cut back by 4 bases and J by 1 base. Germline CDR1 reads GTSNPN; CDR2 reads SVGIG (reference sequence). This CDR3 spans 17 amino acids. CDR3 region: CAWTRPTGGRGTDTQYF. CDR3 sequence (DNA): TGTGCCTGGACCCGTCCTACAGGGGGTCGAGGCACAGATACGCAGTATTTT.

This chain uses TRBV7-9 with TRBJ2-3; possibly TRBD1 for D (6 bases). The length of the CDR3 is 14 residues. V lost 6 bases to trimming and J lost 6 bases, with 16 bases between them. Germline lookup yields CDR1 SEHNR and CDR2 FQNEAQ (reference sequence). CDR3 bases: TGTGCCAGCAGTTATACAGGGATGGGCGATACGCAGTATTTT. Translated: CASSYTGMGDTQYF. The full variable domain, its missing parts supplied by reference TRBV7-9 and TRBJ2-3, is DTGVSQNPRHKITKRGQNVTFRCDPISEHNRLYWYRQTLGQGPEFLTYFQNEAQLEKSRLLSDRFSAERPKGSFSTLEIQRTEQGDSAMYLCASSYTGMGDTQYFGPGTRLTVL.

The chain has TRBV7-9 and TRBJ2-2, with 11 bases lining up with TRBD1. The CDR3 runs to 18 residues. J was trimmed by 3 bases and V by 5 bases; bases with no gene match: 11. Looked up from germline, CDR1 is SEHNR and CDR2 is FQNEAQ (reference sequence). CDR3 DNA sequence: TGTGCCAGCAGCCTATTGGACAGGGGGCAGAAGGACACCGGGGAGCTGTTTTTT. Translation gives CASSLLDRGQKDTGELFF.

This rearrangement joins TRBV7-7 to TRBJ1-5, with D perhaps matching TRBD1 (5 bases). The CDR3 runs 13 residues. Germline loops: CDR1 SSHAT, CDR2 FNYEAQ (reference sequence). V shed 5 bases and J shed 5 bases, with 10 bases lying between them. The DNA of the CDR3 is TGTGCCAGCAGCAGGGGCGAGGATCAGCCCCAGCATTTT. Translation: CASSRGEDQPQHF.